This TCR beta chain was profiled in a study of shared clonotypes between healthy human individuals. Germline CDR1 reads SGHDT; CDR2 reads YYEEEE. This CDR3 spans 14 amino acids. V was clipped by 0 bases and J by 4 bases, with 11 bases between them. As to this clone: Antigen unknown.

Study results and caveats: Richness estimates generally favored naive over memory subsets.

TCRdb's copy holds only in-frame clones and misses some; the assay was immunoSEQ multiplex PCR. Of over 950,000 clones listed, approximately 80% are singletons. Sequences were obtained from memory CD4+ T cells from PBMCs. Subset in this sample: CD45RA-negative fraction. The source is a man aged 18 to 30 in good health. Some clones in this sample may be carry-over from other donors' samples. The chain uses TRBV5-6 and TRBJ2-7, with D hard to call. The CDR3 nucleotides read TGTGCCAGCAGCTTGGCAGTAGGGCGGTACGAGCAGTACTTC. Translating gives CASSLAVGRYEQYF.